This TCR beta chain is from a study of cytomegalovirus exposure and HLA in healthy donors. This cohort consisted of healthy bone marrow donors. The primer mix had 60 Vbeta and 13 Jbeta primers. Libraries were prepared by immunoSEQ multiplex PCR; TCRdb keeps only in-frame clonotypes and omits some of them. The sample carries over 100,000 clones, approximately 75% recorded once. This clone was found a few times. Unmatched junction bases numbered 4, after V lost 6 bases and J lost 3 bases. The CDR3 spans 13 residues. Germline CDR1 is SEHNR and CDR2 is FQNEAQ (reference sequence). The specimen was PBMCs. V gene TRBV7-9 combines with J gene TRBJ2-5; 7 nucleotides agree with TRBD2. This receptor was identified in a male donor in good health and CMV-seronegative. The CDR3 sequence: CASSFRGEETQYF. The CDR3 DNA reads as TGTGCCAGCAGTTTCCGGGGGGAAGAGACCCAGTACTTC. Using reference TRBV7-9 and TRBJ2-5 for the parts outside the CDR3, the full variable domain is DTGVSQNPRHKITKRGQNVTFRCDPISEHNRLYWYRQTLGQGPEFLTYFQNEAQLEKSRLLSDRFSAERPKGSFSTLEIQRTEQGDSAMYLCASSFRGEETQYFGPGTRLLVL.